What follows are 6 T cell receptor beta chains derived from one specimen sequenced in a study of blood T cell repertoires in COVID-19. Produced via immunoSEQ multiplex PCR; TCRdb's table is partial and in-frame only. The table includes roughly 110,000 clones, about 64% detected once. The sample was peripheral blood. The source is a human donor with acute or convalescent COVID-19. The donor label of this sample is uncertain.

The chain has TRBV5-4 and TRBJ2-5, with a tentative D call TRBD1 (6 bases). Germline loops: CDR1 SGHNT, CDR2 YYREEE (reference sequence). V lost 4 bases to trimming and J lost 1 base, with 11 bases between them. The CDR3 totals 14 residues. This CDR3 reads CASSPGQLQETQYF. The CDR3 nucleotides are TGTGCCAGCAGCCCGGGACAACTCCAAGAGACCCAGTACTTC.

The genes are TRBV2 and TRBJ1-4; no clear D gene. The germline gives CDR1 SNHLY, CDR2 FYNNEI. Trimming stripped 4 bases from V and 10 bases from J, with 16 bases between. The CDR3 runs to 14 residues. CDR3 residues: CASSASGRGRKLFF. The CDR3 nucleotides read TGTGCCAGCAGTGCGTCTGGGAGAGGAAGAAAACTGTTTTTT.

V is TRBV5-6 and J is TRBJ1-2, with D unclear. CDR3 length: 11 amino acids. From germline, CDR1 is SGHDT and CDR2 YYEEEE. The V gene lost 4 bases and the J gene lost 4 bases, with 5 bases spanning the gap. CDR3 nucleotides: TGTGCCAGCAGCAAACTCTATGGCTACACCTTC. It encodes CASSKLYGYTF.

The CDR3, as DNA: TGTGCCAGCCTCCCCGGACAGGTGAACACTGAAGCTTTCTTT. Translated, it gives CASLPGQVNTEAFF. This chain links TRBV2 with TRBJ1-1; 7 bases map to TRBD1. The length of the CDR3 is 14 residues. The ends lost 8 bases at V and 0 bases at J; junction bases unmatched: 6. Germline lookup yields CDR1 SNHLY and CDR2 FYNNEI.

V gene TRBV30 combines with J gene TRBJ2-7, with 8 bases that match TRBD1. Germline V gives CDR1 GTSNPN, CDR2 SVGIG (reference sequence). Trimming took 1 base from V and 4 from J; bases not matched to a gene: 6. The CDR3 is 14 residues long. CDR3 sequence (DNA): TGTGCCTGGAGTGCAGGGGGCGCACGTTACGAGCAGTACGTC. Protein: CAWSAGGARYEQYV.

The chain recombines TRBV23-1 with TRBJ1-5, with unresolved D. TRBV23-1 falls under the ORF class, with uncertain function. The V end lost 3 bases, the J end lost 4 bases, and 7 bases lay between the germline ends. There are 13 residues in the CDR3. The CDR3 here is CASSQRQNQPQHF. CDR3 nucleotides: TGCGCCAGCAGTCAGAGACAAAATCAGCCCCAGCATTTT.